These 22 T cell receptor beta chains originate from one sample sequenced in a study of blood T cells in healthy people across ages (dated by TCRdb to about 2015). Preparation of the library involved 5' RACE. The instrument given in TCRdb is Illumina HiSeq 2500. A second PCR of about 7 to 12 cycles was run with a J-beta primer mix and a sample-barcoded 5' primer. TCRdb handled the public reads itself, with Q25 trimming in fastp and clone calling in MiXCR, and kept productive beta chains. Entries are consolidated by CDR3 protein sequence, retaining the most common genes and DNA. Across this sample there are some 1 million distinct CDR3 sequences, with 45% seen only once. The ten biggest clones cover 15% to 20% of the sample. The sample taken for sequencing was blood. These receptors were collected from a woman aged 55-69 years in good health.

The chain joins TRBV14 to TRBJ2-4, with D maybe TRBD1 (6 bases). The germline V and J ends were trimmed by 5 bases and 1 base, with 15 bases remaining between them. This CDR3 is 16 amino acids long. CDR1 and CDR2 (germline): SGHDN, FVKESK. CDR3 in DNA: TGTGCCAGCAGCTCCCTTGAGGGGGAGGCCAAAAACATTCAGTACTTC. Amino acid sequence: CASSSLEGEAKNIQYF.

This clonotype has a count of ten or more. The V gene is TRBV5-6, the J gene TRBJ2-6, with 7 bases matching TRBD1. This CDR3 region has 17 residues. The junction had 4 bases not matched to a gene; V was cut back by 1 base and J by 0 bases. The germline gives CDR1 SGHDT, CDR2 YYEEEE. This chain's CDR3 is CASSLRQGHSGANVLTF. The CDR3, as DNA: TGTGCCAGCAGCTTGAGACAGGGCCACTCTGGGGCCAACGTCCTGACTTTC.

CDR3 protein: CASSESIPVRNQPQHF. The CDR3 DNA reads TGTGCCAGCAGTGAAAGTATCCCGGTCCGTAATCAGCCCCAGCATTTT. This chain joins TRBV2 and TRBJ1-5; D not resolved. Per germline, CDR1 SNHLY and CDR2 FYNNEI. The CDR3 is 16 residues long. V was clipped by 2 bases and J by 4 bases, with 15 bases between them.

V usage is TRBV20-1 and J usage is TRBJ1-6; TRBD1 is a possible D gene (5 bases). Germline values: CDR1 DFQATT, CDR2 SNEGSKA (reference sequence). The ends were cut back, 2 bases at V and 5 bases at J, with 16 bases in the middle. CDR3 size: 16 residues. The CDR3 spells CSARNPRDGNNSPLHF. Here the CDR3 DNA reads TGCAGTGCTAGAAATCCCCGGGACGGAAATAATTCACCCCTCCACTTT.

Concerning this clonotype itself: The junction shows a germline mismatch at one end, possibly a read error. The chain joins TRBV10-3 to TRBJ2-5; D is possibly TRBD2 (5 bases). The CDR3 is made up of 13 amino acids. Germline V gene lookup returns CDR1 ENHRY and CDR2 SYGVKD. In nucleotides, the CDR3 is TGTGCCATCAGTGAGGGGAGCCAAGGGACCCAGTACTTC. Its translation: CAISEGSQGTQYF.

This clonotype has only a few counts. CDR3 nucleotide sequence: TGTGCCACCAGTGACTCCGACGGGTTGGGGCAGTACTTC. Translation: CATSDSDGLGQYF. The chain links TRBV24-1 to TRBJ2-5; no reliable D call. The V end was cut by 4 bases, the J end by 11 bases, with 16 bases between. The CDR3 consists of 13 residues. CDR1 is KGHDR and CDR2 is SFDVKD in the germline V gene.

The chain employs TRBV27 and TRBJ2-3, with D perhaps TRBD2 (5 bases). Trimming shortened V by 2 bases and J by 0 bases, and 12 bases separated the two germline ends. This CDR3 has 16 amino acids. Germline CDR1 MNHEY, CDR2 SMNVEV (reference sequence). DNA for the CDR3: TGTGCCAGCAGTTTACGGGCTAGCACTAGCACAGATACGCAGTATTTT. It specifies CASSLRASTSTDTQYF.

This sequence joins TRBV4-1 and TRBJ1-3, with D tentatively TRBD1 (6 bases). The CDR3 length is 17 residues. CDR1 and CDR2 from the germline V gene are MGHRA and YSYEKL. V lost 1 base and J lost 6, with 19 bases in between. In nucleotides, the CDR3 is TGCGCCAGCAGCCAAGGCCCCCGCGGGACAATGACAAACACCATATATTTT. Protein product: CASSQGPRGTMTNTIYF.

J is TRBJ2-7 and V is TRBV7-6, with D perhaps given as TRBD1 or TRBD2 (6 bases each). Trimming cost V 4 bases and J 2 bases, with 27 bases left between them. From germline, CDR1 is SGHVS and CDR2 FNYEAQ. The CDR3 totals 19 residues. Here the CDR3 DNA reads TGTGCCAGCAGCTCGAGTGGGCAGGGGATTGGGGGGTCCGCCTACGAGCAGTACTTC. The encoded protein is CASSSSGQGIGGSAYEQYF.

The sample holds one count of this clonotype. The chain employs TRBV29-1 and TRBJ2-7, with 8 positions matching TRBD2. With 2 bases clipped from V and 4 bases from J, the junction kept 4 bases outside the gene matches. The CDR3 totals 13 residues. CDR1 is SQVTM, CDR2 ANQGSEA, per germline. The CDR3 loop is CSVESGGEYEQYF. DNA for the CDR3: TGCAGCGTTGAAAGCGGGGGCGAATACGAGCAGTACTTC.

The chain is built from TRBV24-1 and TRBJ2-5; D unclear. The DNA end is more similar to TRBJ2-7, so the J call may be wrong. The CDR3 runs 15 residues. Germline lookup yields CDR1 KGHDR and CDR2 SFDVKD. The CDR3: CATSDRQCGFYEQYF. DNA for the CDR3: TGTGCCACCAGTGACCGCCAATGCGGCTTCTACGAGCAGTACTTC.

CDR3: CSAWTSGYHNEQFF. CDR3 coding DNA: TGCAGTGCCTGGACTAGCGGCTACCACAATGAGCAGTTCTTC. The chain links TRBV20-1 to TRBJ2-1, with TRBD2 matching over 10 bases. Germline V gene lookup returns CDR1 DFQATT and CDR2 SNEGSKA (reference sequence). J lost 5 bases, V lost 6 bases, and 7 bases had no gene match. The CDR3 consists of 14 residues.

The rearrangement links TRBV20-1 to TRBJ1-2; D gene uncertain. V lost 6 bases and J lost 3, with 20 bases in between. Germline CDR1 reads DFQATT; CDR2 reads SNEGSKA (reference sequence). The CDR3 sequence is 15 residues long. This chain's CDR3 is CSAKTRTQRDYGYTF. The CDR3 DNA reads as TGCAGTGCCAAAACAAGGACCCAGAGGGACTATGGCTACACCTTC.

With regard to this clonotype: One junction end disagrees with the germline gene, perhaps due to a read error. V is TRBV4-1 and J is TRBJ2-7; 9 nucleotides line up with TRBD1. The DNA matches TRBJ2-5 better at its end, which makes the J call doubtful. The CDR3 covers 15 residues. Germline V CDR1 and CDR2: MGHRA, YSYEKL. The CDR3 loop reads CASSQEGQGQGTQYF. Written as DNA, the CDR3 is TGTGCCAGCAGCCAAGAAGGCCAGGGACAGGGGACCCAGTACTTC.

The J gene is TRBJ2-5, the V gene TRBV7-2; possibly TRBD1 for D (6 bases). Deletions cut 3 bases from V and 11 bases from J, with 19 bases between. The CDR3 sequence is 14 residues long. Germline V gene sequence: CDR1 SGHTA, CDR2 FQGNSA. CDR3 amino acids: CASSLVWGPDEQYF. CDR3 sequence (DNA): TGTGCCAGCAGCTTGGTGTGGGGGCCAGATGAGCAGTACTTC.

This clonotype occurred a few times. The chain has TRBV20-1 and TRBJ2-7; D may correspond to TRBD1 or TRBD2 (6 bases each). Trimming shortened V by 7 bases and J by 2 bases, and 15 bases separated the two germline ends. CDR3 size: 13 residues. Germline CDR1 is DFQATT and CDR2 is SNEGSKA (reference sequence). The CDR3 is CSGRGGPAYEQYF. CDR3 in DNA: TGCAGTGGACGTGGGGGGCCTGCCTACGAGCAGTACTTC.

The rearrangement uses TRBV12-3 or TRBV12-4 and TRBJ1-6, with D maybe TRBD1 (5 bases). This CDR3 has 15 amino acids. V gave up 6 bases and J gave up 4 bases, with 13 bases separating them. The CDR3 coding sequence is TGTGCCAGCAGCCCCCCCTCAGGGTATAATTCACCCCTCCACTTT. This encodes CASSPPSGYNSPLHF.

This clonotype has a handful of counts. This rearrangement joins TRBV27 to TRBJ2-1; 8 nucleotides line up with TRBD2. Germline assignment: CDR1 MNHEY and CDR2 SMNVEV (reference sequence). The CDR3 spans 13 residues. The junction had 9 bases not matched to a gene; V was cut back by 8 bases and J by 9 bases. Written as DNA, the CDR3 is TGTGCCAGCTCCTCCGGGGGGGGAATTGAGCAGTTCTTC. It translates to CASSSGGGIEQFF.

This clonotype appeared a few times. The V gene is TRBV30, the J gene TRBJ2-1; D is unclear. Between the trimmed V and J ends, which lost 1 base and 9 bases, there was a span of 4 bases. Germline CDR1 reads GTSNPN; CDR2 reads SVGIG (reference sequence). The CDR3 runs 10 residues. The CDR3: CAWSEIEQFF. CDR3 bases: TGTGCCTGGAGTGAGATTGAGCAGTTCTTC.

With regard to this clonotype: This could be a read error, since a much larger clone is one nucleotide away. The rearrangement links TRBV12-3 or TRBV12-4 to TRBJ2-5; D is unclear. The CDR3 extends over 12 amino acids. Trimming left V 7 bases short and J 11 bases short, with 17 bases between. CDR3 in amino acids: CASTRRSYGQYF. Here the CDR3 DNA reads TGTGCCAGCACTCGCCGTTCCTACGGGCAGTACTTC.

This chain uses TRBV20-1 with TRBJ2-1, with a tentative D call TRBD2 (7 bases). CDR1 and CDR2 from the germline V gene are DFQATT and SNEGSKA (reference sequence). This CDR3 is built from 15 residues. V lost 5 bases and J 6 bases, leaving 20 bases between the germline ends. The CDR3 DNA is TGCAGTGCTCCCCACACTAGCGAGGGGGGCAATGAGCAGTTCTTC. Its protein product is CSAPHTSEGGNEQFF.

The table lists this clonotype with a few counts. This sequence joins TRBV7-9 and TRBJ1-2; tentative D call: TRBD1 (6 bases). CDR3 length: 13 amino acids. From germline, CDR1 is SEHNR and CDR2 FQNEAQ (reference sequence). The V end was cut by 5 bases, the J end by 2 bases, with 9 bases between. CDR3 in amino acids: CASSGDINYGYTF. Here the CDR3 DNA reads TGTGCCAGCAGCGGGGACATAAACTATGGCTACACCTTC.